The 20 T cell receptor beta chains given below trace back to one sample, sequenced in a study of identical twins. TCRdb independently ran MiXCR on the 5' RACE reads; one entry per CDR3 protein. The sample consists of roughly 240,000 distinct CDR3 sequences, 7% of them appearing once. The same sample was also studied in work on yellow fever vaccine responses in identical twins.

The sequencing sample was made of memory (CD45RO+) T cells sorted from blood. These receptors were taken from a young woman in good health.

This clonotype was counted between two and nine times. This chain links TRBV20-1 with TRBJ2-1; D is unclear. The CDR3 length is 14 residues. V dropped 6 bases and J dropped 7 bases, with 19 bases sitting between them. CDR1 DFQATT and CDR2 SNEGSKA come from the germline V gene (reference sequence). DNA for the CDR3: TGCAGTGCCCGAGTCGCCACCGCTAGAAATGAGCAGTTCTTC. It encodes CSARVATARNEQFF.

The V gene is TRBV20-1, the J gene TRBJ1-2, with D tentatively TRBD1 (5 bases). CDR1 and CDR2 (germline): DFQATT, SNEGSKA (reference sequence). Trimming cost V 1 base and J 1 base, with 10 bases left between them. The CDR3 is 14 amino acids. The CDR3: CSARGGRDNYGYTF. The CDR3 nucleotides read TGCAGTGCTAGAGGGGGCAGGGATAACTATGGCTACACCTTC.

This clonotype was recorded many times. V usage is TRBV20-1 and J usage is TRBJ1-6; TRBD1 is a possible D gene (6 bases). Germline CDR1 and CDR2: DFQATT and SNEGSKA (reference sequence). The CDR3 spans 14 residues. V was trimmed by 6 bases and J by 2 bases, leaving 11 bases between them. The CDR3 coding sequence is TGCAGTGCCATCGGACAGACCTATAATTCACCCCTCCACTTT. This codes for CSAIGQTYNSPLHF.

In its sample, this clonotype was seen many times. The rearrangement uses TRBV20-1 and TRBJ2-1; a possible D gene is TRBD2 (6 bases). Trimming left V 1 base short and J 2 bases short, with 9 bases between. This CDR3 region has 14 residues. Germline-derived CDR1 and CDR2 are DFQATT and SNEGSKA (reference sequence). The CDR3 DNA follows: TGCAGTGCTAGAGGGGGGGAGGCCTACAATGAGCAGTTCTTC. Its translation is CSARGGEAYNEQFF.

Ten or more counts support this clonotype. CDR3: CASSPRTASGNTIYF. CDR3 bases: TGTGCCAGCAGCCCCAGGACAGCCTCGGGAAACACCATATATTTT. The genes are TRBV3-1 and TRBJ1-3, with a possible D match to TRBD1 (6 bases). The germline gives CDR1 LGHDT, CDR2 YNNKEL (reference sequence). The CDR3 is made up of 15 amino acids. V lost 4 bases to trimming and J lost 4 bases, with 14 bases between them.

This chain uses TRBV25-1 with TRBJ2-5; 8 bases are a match to TRBD2. With V trimmed by 8 bases and J by 2 bases, 13 bases remained unmatched. The CDR3 is 16 residues long. The germline CDR1 and CDR2 sequences are MGHDK and SYGVNS. This CDR3 reads CASSRGPAGEQETQYF. CDR3 nucleotide sequence: TGTGCCAGCTCCCGGGGCCCAGCGGGGGAGCAAGAGACCCAGTACTTC.

Many counts were recorded for this clonotype. The genes are TRBV7-9 and TRBJ2-4, with D possibly TRBD1 on 5 matching bases. The CDR3 covers 14 residues. V dropped 5 bases and J dropped 8 bases, with 16 bases sitting between them. Germline assignment: CDR1 SEHNR and CDR2 FQNEAQ (reference sequence). CDR3 in amino acids: CASSVQGGRDIQYF. The CDR3 coding sequence is TGTGCCAGCAGCGTCCAGGGTGGCCGGGACATTCAGTACTTC.

For this clonotype: A single base separates this from a much larger clone, so it may be a read error. The chain employs TRBV10-3 and TRBJ2-3; 9 bases match TRBD2. Germline CDR1 ENHRY, CDR2 SYGVKD. The junction had 11 bases not matched to a gene; V was cut back by 7 bases and J by 0 bases. CDR3 length: 17 residues. Here the CDR3 DNA reads TGTGCCATCACCCCCGGGACTAGCAGAGGGAGCACAGATACGCAGTATTTT. Protein sequence: CAITPGTSRGSTDTQYF.

This clonotype was counted only a few times. The chain links TRBV7-8 to TRBJ1-1; the D gene is possibly TRBD1 (5 bases). CDR1 is SGHVS, CDR2 FQNEAQ, per germline. The CDR3 loop spans 16 amino acids. V was pared by 5 bases and J by 6 bases, with 22 bases between. This CDR3 reads CASSPRGGGELAEAFF. CDR3 DNA: TGTGCCAGCAGCCCTCGAGGCGGGGGTGAATTGGCTGAAGCTTTCTTT.

The chain combines TRBV28 with TRBJ1-1; D might be TRBD1 (6 bases). CDR1 is MDHEN and CDR2 is SYDVKM in the germline V gene. V lost 6 bases, J lost 1 base, and 9 bases lay in between. The CDR3 consists of 13 residues. Here the CDR3 DNA reads TGTGCCAGCAGAACGGGACAGAACACTGAAGCTTTCTTT. Encoded protein: CASRTGQNTEAFF.

V gene TRBV7-9 combines with J gene TRBJ2-3; 15 bases align to TRBD2. V gave up 11 bases and J gave up 4 bases; unmatched junction bases: 4. Per the germline V gene, CDR1 is SEHNR and CDR2 is FQNEAQ (reference sequence). This CDR3 is built from 14 residues. The CDR3 DNA follows: TGTGCCGGCGGGACTAGCGGGAGGTCAGATACGCAGTATTTT. Its protein product is CAGGTSGRSDTQYF.

This clonotype was observed a few times. The chain carries TRBV7-9 and TRBJ2-7; D is possibly TRBD2 (6 bases). This CDR3 region has 15 residues. Germline V gene data show CDR1 as SEHNR and CDR2 as FQNEAQ (reference sequence). The V end lost 3 bases, the J end lost 3 bases, and 15 bases lay between the germline ends. In DNA form, the CDR3 reads TGTGCCAGCAGCTTGGGCGCTGTGGGGGGCTACGAGCAGTACTTC. The encoded protein is CASSLGAVGGYEQYF.

This clonotype occurred many times. The rearrangement links TRBV20-1 to TRBJ2-3; a possible D gene is TRBD1 (5 bases). The germline V and J ends were trimmed by 6 bases and 2 bases, with 12 bases remaining between them. The CDR3 runs to 13 residues. Germline CDR1 is DFQATT and CDR2 is SNEGSKA (reference sequence). The CDR3 here is CSAFWGVTDTQYF. The CDR3 nucleotides read TGCAGTGCCTTCTGGGGCGTCACAGATACGCAGTATTTT.

This clonotype appeared many times. The chain employs TRBV2 and TRBJ1-2; 7 nucleotides agree with TRBD1. Trimming took 5 bases from V and 5 from J; bases not matched to a gene: 5. Germline V gene lookup returns CDR1 SNHLY and CDR2 FYNNEI. This CDR3 is 13 amino acids long. The CDR3 region is CASSLKTGYGYTF. The CDR3 coding sequence is TGTGCCAGCAGTTTAAAGACAGGGTATGGCTACACCTTC.

The rearrangement joins TRBV7-8 to TRBJ2-7; the D is unclear. Trimming took off 0 bases at V and 3 bases at J, with 6 bases between the two ends. The CDR3 has 13 residues. Germline V gives CDR1 SGHVS, CDR2 FQNEAQ. CDR3 DNA: TGTGCCAGCAGCTTAGCACGGATCTACGAGCAGTACGTC. Amino acids: CASSLARIYEQYV.

This clonotype has at least ten counts. The rearrangement uses TRBV12-3 or TRBV12-4 and TRBJ1-1; no reliable D call. Trimming pared 5 bases from V and 0 bases from J, leaving 7 bases between. This CDR3 region has 13 residues. The DNA of the CDR3 is TGTGCCAGCAGTAAAAAGATGAACACTGAAGCTTTCTTT. This codes for CASSKKMNTEAFF.

The rearrangement links TRBV7-9 to TRBJ1-2; the D gene is possibly TRBD1 (5 bases). Trimming pared 7 bases from V and 11 bases from J, leaving 14 bases between. The CDR3 consists of 11 residues. Germline CDR1 is SEHNR and CDR2 is FQNEAQ (reference sequence). The CDR3 sequence is CASIGQRGYTF. The CDR3 DNA reads as TGTGCCAGCATTGGGCAAAGGGGTTACACCTTC.

The chain links TRBV10-2 to TRBJ2-7; D ambiguous. Trimming cost V 2 bases and J 9 bases, with 11 bases left between them. The CDR3 length is 12 residues. Germline CDR1 reads WSHSY; CDR2 reads SAAADI. CDR3 in DNA: TGCGCCAGCAGTGAGGGCGGTTTGGGGCAGTACGTC. This gives the protein CASSEGGLGQYV.

This clonotype has a handful of counts. The CDR3, as DNA: TGTGCCAGCAGTTACAACAGGGCGCCGCCGACCCAGTACTTC. It codes for CASSYNRAPPTQYF. The rearrangement joins TRBV27 to TRBJ2-5; possibly TRBD1 for D (6 bases). The germline gives CDR1 MNHEY, CDR2 SMNVEV (reference sequence). Trimming took 4 bases from V and 7 from J, leaving 16 bases between them. The CDR3 consists of 14 residues.

Ten or more counts support this clonotype. The rearrangement joins TRBV20-1 to TRBJ2-3; 11 bases are shared with TRBD2. CDR1 DFQATT and CDR2 SNEGSKA come from the germline V gene (reference sequence). The CDR3 contains 12 residues. CDR3 region: CSRGLAGDTQYF. The CDR3 DNA follows: TGCAGCCGAGGACTAGCGGGAGATACGCAGTATTTT.